The 27 T cell receptor beta chains below all came from one sample that was sequenced in a study of T cell clonality in common variable immunodeficiency. TCRdb's table, derived via immunoSEQ multiplex PCR, lists solely in-frame clones and lacks some. There are 25,000 to 35,000 clones in the sample, none observed a single time. Sample: peripheral blood mononuclear cells. The receptor source for this set is a person aged 18 to 75 in good health.

For this clone: The CDR3 is cut off 3 residues early in the read; its end comes from the germline J gene. The rearrangement uses TRBV29-1 and TRBJ2-1; a possible D gene is TRBD1 (6 bases). Per germline, CDR1 SQVTM and CDR2 ANQGSEA. V lost 2 bases and J lost 1, with 27 bases in between. CDR3 length equals 20 residues. The CDR3 here is CSVEPRQAPGPGESYNEQFF. CDR3 DNA (partial): TGCAGCGTTGAACCCCGACAGGCCCCAGGCCCAGGGGAGTCCTACAATGAG.

This clone was seen ten or more times. The CDR3 is cut off 3 residues early in the read; its end comes from the germline J gene. The chain uses TRBV7-3 and TRBJ2-1, with TRBD2 identical over 12 bases. V trimming: 6 bases; J trimming: 6 bases; junction bases outside the gene matches: 6. The CDR3 consists of 15 residues. Germline CDR1 reads SGHTA; CDR2 reads FQGTGA. The DNA read from the CDR3 is TGTGCCAGCAGTCCGACTAGCGGGGGCCGCAATGAG. The encoded protein is CASSPTSGGRNE. The entire CDR3 protein reads CASSPTSGGRNEQFF.

Notes on this clone: The missing CDR3 end, 3 residues past where the read stops, is filled in from the germline J gene. This chain uses TRBV19 with TRBJ2-2; unclear D gene. The CDR3 is 12 amino acids. From germline, CDR1 is LNHDA and CDR2 SQIVND (reference sequence). The CDR3: CASRGRGEKLFF. The CDR3 bases that were read are TGTGCCAGTAGGGGCCGAGGTGAAAAG.

This clone was counted many times. The missing CDR3 end, 3 residues past where the read stops, is filled in from the germline J gene. The chain has TRBV6-1 and TRBJ2-1; D remains ambiguous. The CDR3 is 12 residues long. Trimming removed 4 bases from V and 5 bases from J, with 6 bases in between. Germline V CDR1 and CDR2: MNHNS, SASEGT. The DNA read from the CDR3 is TGTGCCAGCAGTGCTCACAACAATGAG. Translation: CASSAHNNE. The complete CDR3 reads CASSAHNNEQFF.

This clone was seen a few times. From the germline J gene comes the end of the CDR3, since the read stops 3 residues before it. This rearrangement joins TRBV20-1 to TRBJ2-5; D might be TRBD2 (6 bases). Trimming removed 6 bases at V and 5 bases at J, with 19 bases between. The CDR3 runs to 14 residues. CDR1 is DFQATT and CDR2 is SNEGSKA in the germline V gene (reference sequence). The chain's CDR3 is CSAAPGGARETQYF. The sequenced CDR3 bases are TGCAGTGCCGCCCCCGGGGGAGCTCGGGAGACC.

This clone has ten or more counts. This chain's CDR3 is CASTREGTAKGSGYTF. The sequenced CDR3 bases are TGTGCCAGTACCAGGGAAGGGACAGCAAAGGGTAGTGGC. The chain recombines TRBV19 with TRBJ1-2; TRBD1 agrees at 7 bases. The CDR3 is cut off 3 residues early in the read; its end comes from the germline J gene. With 7 bases clipped from V and 7 bases from J, the junction kept 18 bases outside the gene matches. Germline values: CDR1 LNHDA, CDR2 SQIVND (reference sequence). The CDR3 sequence is 16 residues long. The full variable domain, completed using reference TRBV19 and TRBJ1-2, is DGGITQSPKYLFRKEGQNVTLSCEQNLNHDAMYWYRQDPGQGLRLIYYSQIVNDFQKGDIAEGYSVSREKKESFPLTVTSAQKNPTAFYLCASTREGTAKGSGYTFGSGTRLTVV.

The table lists this clone with many counts. The CDR3 extends 3 residues past the end of the read, so its final part is completed from the germline J gene. V usage is TRBV5-1 and J usage is TRBJ2-3, with 8 bases aligning to TRBD2. The CDR3 length is 15 residues. Germline V gives CDR1 SGHRS, CDR2 YFSETQ. The junction had 4 bases not matched to a gene; V was cut back by 0 bases and J by 4 bases. Incomplete CDR3 DNA: TGCGCCAGCAGCTTGGTGGGGACTAGTCCAGATACG. This sequence encodes CASSLVGTSPDT. The complete CDR3 protein is CASSLVGTSPDTQYF.

This clone was seen at least ten times. The read terminates 3 residues ahead of where the CDR3 ends, so the germline J gene completes it. V usage is TRBV7-3 and J usage is TRBJ2-6, with 7 positions matching TRBD2. V was pared by 0 bases and J by 2 bases, with 4 bases of the junction left unmatched. Per germline, CDR1 SGHTA and CDR2 FQGTGA. This CDR3 contains 17 residues. The CDR3 loop is CASSLTSGGTGANVLTF. The DNA read from the CDR3 is TGTGCCAGCAGCTTAACTTCGGGGGGAACTGGGGCCAACGTC.

The table lists this clone with a few counts. The CDR3 end lies 3 residues beyond the end of the read and is filled in from the germline J gene. The V call is TRBV2, the J call TRBJ1-5; 10 nucleotides line up with TRBD1. The CDR3 has 15 amino acids. V lost 4 bases to trimming and J lost 7 bases; unmatched junction nucleotides: 7. CDR1 is SNHLY, CDR2 FYNNEI, per germline. CDR3 sequence reads: CASSGDRGQRQPQHF. The covered CDR3 bases are TGTGCCAGCAGTGGGGACAGGGGCCAGAGGCAGCCC.

This clone was observed many times. The junction does not match germline at one end; this may be a read error. The read ends 3 residues early relative to the CDR3; the germline J gene fills the gap. The V gene is TRBV9, the J gene TRBJ2-3; D is unresolved. Germline V CDR1 and CDR2: SGDLS, YYNGEE. The CDR3 contains 12 residues. This CDR3 reads CASSVSKDTQYF. CDR3 bases read: TGTGCCAGCAGCGTGAGCAAAGATACG.

This clone appeared many times. The sequenced part of the CDR3 DNA is TGCAGTGCTCCAGATGTGATGGCGGGCACAGATACG. This encodes CSAPDVMAGTDT. From start to end, the CDR3 is CSAPDVMAGTDTQYF. V gene TRBV20-1 combines with J gene TRBJ2-3; the D is unclear. The read ends 3 residues shy of where the CDR3 ends; the end is completed using the germline J gene. The CDR3 sequence is 15 residues long. Trimming stripped 5 bases from V and 1 base from J, with 16 bases between. CDR1 is DFQATT and CDR2 is SNEGSKA in the germline V gene (reference sequence).

Ten or more counts support this clone. The CDR3 bases that were read are TGTGCCAGTAGACTAGGACAGGTCGATGGC. Translated: CASRLGQVDG. The CDR3 in full is CASRLGQVDGYTF. The rearrangement uses TRBV19 and TRBJ1-2, with TRBD1 matching over 7 bases. The CDR3 end is not reached by the read, which stops 3 residues before it; the germline J gene fills it in. This CDR3 has 13 amino acids. Germline V gene sequence: CDR1 LNHDA, CDR2 SQIVND (reference sequence). V shed 6 bases, J shed 6 bases, and the junction held 7 bases outside the gene matches.

The table lists this clone with a few counts. The CDR3 extends 3 residues past the end of the read, so its final part is completed from the germline J gene. This chain links TRBV7-2 with TRBJ1-1; D gene uncertain. The V and J ends lost 5 bases and 0 bases respectively, with 10 bases between them. The CDR3 contains 14 residues. The germline V gene encodes CDR1 SGHTA and CDR2 FQGNSA. CDR3 bases read: TGTGCCAGCAGCCTACTAGGATTGAACACTGAA. This gives the protein CASSLLGLNTE. The whole CDR3 is CASSLLGLNTEAFF.

This clone was detected many times. The CDR3 is cut off 3 residues early in the read; its end comes from the germline J gene. V gene TRBV19 combines with J gene TRBJ1-2, with 7 bases fitting TRBD1. Germline-derived CDR1 and CDR2 are LNHDA and SQIVND (reference sequence). The CDR3 runs 15 residues. CDR3 sequence: CASSLDRDGFRGYTF. The DNA read from the CDR3 is TGTGCCAGTAGTCTCGACAGGGATGGTTTTCGGGGC.

In the case of this clone: The read halts 3 residues ahead of the CDR3 end, with the missing end drawn from the germline J gene. The chain links TRBV6-1 to TRBJ2-3; 12 bases line up with TRBD2. Germline lookup yields CDR1 MNHNS and CDR2 SASEGT. The CDR3 totals 16 residues. The CDR3 reads CASSELAGGQRETQYF. The part of the CDR3 DNA that was read is TGTGCCAGCAGTGAACTAGCGGGGGGGCAGAGAGAGACG.

This clone was seen at least ten times. The CDR3 end is not reached by the read, which stops 3 residues before it; the germline J gene fills it in. This chain connects TRBV20-1 to TRBJ2-3; 10 bases are a match to TRBD2. The length of the CDR3 is 17 residues. The V gene end was trimmed by 6 bases and the J gene end by 1 base; junction bases not matched to a gene: 13. Germline V gives CDR1 DFQATT, CDR2 SNEGSKA (reference sequence). The CDR3 reads CSADWTSGATRTDTQYF. The sequenced CDR3 bases are TGCAGTGCAGACTGGACTAGCGGAGCCACCCGCACAGATACG.

Worth noting for this clone: The CDR3 end is not reached by the read, which stops 3 residues before it; the germline J gene fills it in. The chain recombines TRBV18 with TRBJ2-3, with D maybe TRBD1 (5 bases). There are 15 residues in the CDR3. In germline, CDR1 is KGHSH, CDR2 LQKENI. The part of the CDR3 DNA that was read is TGTGCCAGCTCACCTCAGGGTGGGCTAACTCAGCCG. Its protein is CASSPQGGLTQP. The full-length CDR3 reads as CASSPQGGLTQPQYF.

This clone was observed a few times. The CDR3 end lies 3 residues beyond the end of the read and is filled in from the germline J gene. The chain has TRBV19 and TRBJ1-1; the D gene is possibly TRBD1 (6 bases). V was shortened by 3 bases and J by 6 bases, with 11 bases between the two germline ends. The CDR3 has 13 amino acids. Germline assignment: CDR1 LNHDA and CDR2 SQIVND (reference sequence). The covered CDR3 bases are TGTGCCAGTAGTATTAACAGGGACGCTGAA. Translated, it gives CASSINRDAE. The CDR3 as a whole reads CASSINRDAEAFF.

As regards this clone: With the read ending 3 residues before the CDR3 end, the germline J gene is used to fill in that end. The rearrangement joins TRBV13 to TRBJ1-6, with unresolved D. V dropped 3 bases and J dropped 9 bases, with 6 bases sitting between them. The V gene's germline CDR1 is PRHDT and CDR2 FYEKMQ (reference sequence). There are 12 residues in the CDR3. The CDR3 is CASSFVGSPLHF. The DNA read from the CDR3 is TGTGCCAGCAGCTTCGTCGGTTCACCC.

This clone was recorded many times. The sequence runs out 3 residues before the end of the CDR3; the remainder is reconstructed from the germline J gene. The chain employs TRBV7-2 and TRBJ1-3; the D gene is possibly TRBD1 (6 bases). V was clipped by 5 bases and J by 3 bases, with 11 bases between them. The CDR3 extends over 14 amino acids. CDR1 and CDR2 (germline): SGHTA, FQGNSA. The CDR3 bases that were read are TGTGCCAGCAGCCCCCGAGGGGGTGGAAACACC. Translation gives CASSPRGGGNT. The entire CDR3 sequence reads CASSPRGGGNTIYF.

This clone was counted ten times or more. The sequence runs out 3 residues before the end of the CDR3; the remainder is reconstructed from the germline J gene. The chain joins TRBV6-1 to TRBJ1-5; possible D gene TRBD1, 6 bases. V shed 3 bases and J shed 5 bases, with 17 bases lying between them. Per the germline V gene, CDR1 is MNHNS and CDR2 is SASEGT. The CDR3 spans 16 residues. This CDR3 is CASSETGFDVDQPQHF. The sequenced part of the CDR3 DNA is TGTGCCAGCAGTGAGACAGGTTTTGATGTAGATCAGCCC.

This clone has only a few counts. The CDR3 end falls 3 residues outside the read, so it is completed with the germline J gene. The V call is TRBV19, the J call TRBJ2-6; the D gene is possibly TRBD2 (5 bases). Germline CDR1 is LNHDA and CDR2 is SQIVND (reference sequence). V was pared by 7 bases and J by 4 bases, with 14 bases between. The CDR3 spans 15 residues. CDR3 protein: CASKVEGRGANVLTF. CDR3 DNA (partial): TGTGCCAGTAAAGTAGAGGGTAGGGGGGCCAACGTC. The whole variable domain, filled in from reference TRBV19 and TRBJ2-6, reads DGGITQSPKYLFRKEGQNVTLSCEQNLNHDAMYWYRQDPGQGLRLIYYSQIVNDFQKGDIAEGYSVSREKKESFPLTVTSAQKNPTAFYLCASKVEGRGANVLTFGAGSRLTVL.

This clone was counted at least ten times. Germline and junction disagree at one end, which may indicate a read error. The CDR3 end is not reached by the read, which stops 3 residues before it; the germline J gene fills it in. The chain links TRBV4-2 to TRBJ1-6; D might be TRBD1 (6 bases). Germline CDR1 and CDR2: LGHNA and YNFKEQ. This CDR3 has 13 amino acids. The part of the CDR3 DNA that was read is TGCGCCAGCAGCCAACCAGGGGAAACACCC. Its translation is CASSQPGETP. The whole CDR3 sequence reads CASSQPGETPLHF.

This clone was found many times. The CDR3 end is not reached by the read, which stops 3 residues before it; the germline J gene fills it in. V and J are TRBV5-1 and TRBJ2-7, with D maybe TRBD1 (7 bases). Germline V CDR1 and CDR2: SGHRS, YFSETQ. V lost 2 bases, J lost 2 bases, and 14 bases lay in between. The CDR3 runs 15 residues. The CDR3 sequence is CASSFLRDSPYEQYF. The DNA read from the CDR3 is TGCGCCAGCAGCTTCTTGCGGGACAGCCCCTACGAG.

About this clone itself: The read finishes 3 residues shy of the CDR3 end, and the germline J gene is used to complete it. The chain employs TRBV7-9 and TRBJ2-1, with TRBD1 matching 9 bases. Germline CDR1 SEHNR, CDR2 FQNEAQ (reference sequence). The J segment lost 5 bases and the V segment lost 4 bases, leaving 6 bases of the junction unmatched. The CDR3 sequence is 15 residues long. The CDR3 DNA, read in part, is TGTGCCAGCAGCTATACAGGGGGCCTCGACAATGAG. It specifies CASSYTGGLDNE. The whole CDR3 region reads CASSYTGGLDNEQFF.

This clone occurred many times. The read ends 3 residues early relative to the CDR3; the germline J gene fills the gap. This rearrangement joins TRBV29-1 to TRBJ2-2, with D perhaps TRBD2 (6 bases). Germline V gene data show CDR1 as SQVTM and CDR2 as ANQGSEA. Trimming stripped 6 bases from V and 2 bases from J, with 13 bases between. This CDR3 comprises 14 residues. CDR3 bases read: TGCAGCGTCGCTGGGACTGTCAACACCGGGGAG. It translates to CSVAGTVNTGE. The full CDR3 protein reads CSVAGTVNTGELFF.

This clone has ten or more counts. With the read ending 3 residues before the CDR3 end, the germline J gene is used to fill in that end. The chain is built from TRBV19 and TRBJ1-2; D unresolved. This CDR3 contains 14 residues. CDR1 and CDR2 from the germline V gene are LNHDA and SQIVND (reference sequence). The CDR3 bases that were read are TGTGCCAGTAGTAGAGGCGGCGAAACGGAAGGC. Translated, it gives CASSRGGETEG. The entire CDR3 reads CASSRGGETEGYTF. The entire variable domain, with the rest obtained from reference TRBV19 and TRBJ1-2, is as follows: DGGITQSPKYLFRKEGQNVTLSCEQNLNHDAMYWYRQDPGQGLRLIYYSQIVNDFQKGDIAEGYSVSREKKESFPLTVTSAQKNPTAFYLCASSRGGETEGYTFGSGTRLTVV.